The clone carrying this TCR beta chain was seen repeatedly, ten times or more. Through Arm-PCR of CDR3 regions and iRepertoire HTBI primers, TCR beta libraries were built. Using its own MiXCR run on the multiplex PCR reads, TCRdb lists one record per CDR3 protein. The data show a few hundred thousand distinct CDR3 sequences, with 15% to 20% seen just once and roughly 21% held by the top ten. The time point was: newly diagnosed GD, antithyroid drugs for less than 3 months. RNA extracted from PBMCs served as the sequencing template. This entry is derived from a study of regulatory T cells in long-lasting Graves disease. V was cut by 3 bases and J by 6 bases, with 10 bases left in between. CDR1 and CDR2 from the germline V gene are KGHSH and LQKENI. CDR3 length equals 13 residues. The sample was also linked to a second study, of T cells in Graves' hyperthyroidism and ophthalmopathy. According to that study: The HTBI primer set served for first-round RT-PCR of the TCR CDR3.

This receptor was identified in a woman aged 18-29 years with Graves disease. The chain carries TRBV18 and TRBJ2-3; TRBD1 might be the D (5 bases). The sequences come from peripheral blood mononuclear cells (PBMCs), collected at new diagnosis, from a patient treated with antithyroid drugs. DNA of the CDR3: TGTGCCAGCTCACCCCGTAGGGGTGATACGCAGTATTTT. This sequence encodes CASSPRRGDTQYF.